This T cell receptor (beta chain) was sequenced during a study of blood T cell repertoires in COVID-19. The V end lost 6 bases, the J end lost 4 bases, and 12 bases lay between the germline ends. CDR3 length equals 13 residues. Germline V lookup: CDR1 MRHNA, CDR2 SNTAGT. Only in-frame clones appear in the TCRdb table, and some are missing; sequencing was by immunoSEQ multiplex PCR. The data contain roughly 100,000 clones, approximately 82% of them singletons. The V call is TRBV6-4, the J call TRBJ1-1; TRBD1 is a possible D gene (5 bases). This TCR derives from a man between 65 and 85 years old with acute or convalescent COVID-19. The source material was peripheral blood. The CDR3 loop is CASSRDYGTEAFF. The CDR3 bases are TGTGCCAGCAGCAGGGATTACGGCACTGAAGCTTTCTTT.